This TCR beta chain is from a study of breast tumors, draining lymph nodes, adjacent tissues. TCRdb re-called the multiplex PCR reads with MiXCR, one entry per CDR3 protein. The sample carries around 130,000 distinct CDR3 sequences, around 20% recorded once. Study results and caveats: Findings are consistent with lymph node origin and intratumoral expansion of most tumor T cells. Tumor TCR diversity was below lymph nodes but above nontumor tissue.

Germline CDR1 MGHDK, CDR2 SYGVNS. Between the trimmed V and J ends, which lost 1 base and 6 bases, there was a span of 10 bases. The CDR3 spans 14 residues. Breast cancer patients provided tissue from their axillary draining lymph nodes. With regard to this clonotype: Its antigen remains unidentified.

Sequenced input: axillary lymph node tissue. The chain links TRBV25-1 to TRBJ1-5; weak D call: TRBD1 (5 bases). This sequence originates from a female donor with breast cancer. Some clones in this sample may be carry-over from other donors' samples. The CDR3 nucleotides read TGTGCCAGCAGTGAATCAGGGTCCGGTCAGCCCCAGCATTTT. Translated, it gives CASSESGSGQPQHF.